Presented here are 14 T cell receptor beta chains from one specimen sequenced in a study of blood T cell repertoires in COVID-19 (TCRdb year 2020). Libraries were prepared through the immunoSEQ multiplex PCR assay. Not all clones reach the TCRdb copy of this immuneACCESS table, which keeps in-frame sequences only. Checked studies attribute under half of the gap to unresolved V genes and leave the rest unexplained. In this sample the table shows tens of thousands of clones, roughly 87% of which occur a single time. The ten most abundant clones make up about 5.2% of the sample. Sequencing input: peripheral blood. The receptors originated from a woman aged 80 or older with active COVID-19.

This rearrangement joins TRBV30 to TRBJ2-7, with 8 bases identical to TRBD2. CDR3 length: 12 residues. Germline V CDR1 and CDR2: GTSNPN, SVGIG (reference sequence). V dropped 0 bases and J dropped 9; count of bases not matched to a gene: 4. The CDR3 sequence: CAWSVRLAGQYF. CDR3 nucleotide sequence: TGTGCCTGGAGTGTACGGCTAGCGGGGCAGTACTTC.

The DNA of the CDR3 is TGTGCAAGTCGCATCCTAGCGGGAGACGACAATGAGCAGTTCTTC. It codes for CASRILAGDDNEQFF. The chain combines TRBV12-2 with TRBJ2-1; TRBD2 reflects the table's D call only, with no check against the DNA. TRBV12-2 is a pseudogene segment. CDR3 length: 15 residues.

The chain has TRBV4-2 and TRBJ2-7; TRBD2 agrees at 16 bases. CDR3 size: 19 residues. Per the germline V gene, CDR1 is LGHNA and CDR2 is YNFKEQ. V was pared by 4 bases and J by 4 bases, with 13 bases of the junction left unmatched. CDR3 sequence reads: CASSLSGLAGGNVVYEQYF. The CDR3 coding sequence is TGTGCCAGCAGCCTCTCGGGACTAGCGGGAGGGAATGTGGTATACGAGCAGTACTTC.

This rearrangement joins TRBV28 to TRBJ1-1; 8 bases are a match to TRBD1. The CDR3 spans 16 residues. Germline V gene lookup returns CDR1 MDHEN and CDR2 SYDVKM. The ends lost 3 bases at V and 2 bases at J; junction bases unmatched: 8. The CDR3 is CASSFRTGYGNTEAFF. CDR3 nucleotides: TGTGCCAGCAGTTTCCGGACAGGGTATGGAAACACTGAAGCTTTCTTT.

The gene calls are TRBV30 and TRBJ1-1, with 7 bases aligning to TRBD1. The CDR3 covers 14 residues. The J segment lost 0 bases and the V segment lost 5 bases, leaving 6 bases of the junction unmatched. Germline assignment: CDR1 GTSNPN and CDR2 SVGIG (reference sequence). The CDR3 sequence: CAWVTGRLNTEAFF. The CDR3 coding sequence is TGTGCCTGGGTGACAGGGAGGTTGAACACTGAAGCTTTCTTT.

This sequence joins TRBV14 and TRBJ1-4; D is uncertain. In germline, CDR1 is SGHDN, CDR2 FVKESK. This CDR3 has 19 amino acids. Trimming shortened V by 0 bases and J by 6 bases, and 23 bases separated the two germline ends. The CDR3 region is CASSQDKLIQTQAHEKLFF. As DNA, the CDR3 is TGTGCCAGCAGCCAAGATAAATTAATTCAGACCCAAGCGCATGAAAAACTGTTTTTT. The full variable domain, completed using reference TRBV14 and TRBJ1-4, is EAGVTQFPSHSVIEKGQTVTLRCDPISGHDNLYWYRRVMGKEIKFLLHFVKESKQDESGMPNNRFLAERTGGTYSTLKVQPAELEDSGVYFCASSQDKLIQTQAHEKLFFGSGTQLSVL.

The J gene is TRBJ2-2, the V gene TRBV6-5; D may be TRBD2 (5 bases). Germline values: CDR1 MNHEY, CDR2 SVGAGI. V lost 2 bases and J lost 5, with 9 bases in between. The CDR3 sequence is 14 residues long. The CDR3 DNA reads as TGTGCCAGCAGTTACACCTCGGGAACCGGGGAGCTGTTTTTT. Translating gives CASSYTSGTGELFF.

The V and J genes are TRBV19 and TRBJ1-1; D is unresolved. The CDR3 loop spans 15 amino acids. Looked up from germline, CDR1 is LNHDA and CDR2 is SQIVND (reference sequence). Trimming removed 7 bases at V and 5 bases at J, with 20 bases between. The CDR3 DNA reads as TGTGCCAGTATTAGCTTGACGGGGAGAAGGACTGAAGCTTTCTTT. This gives the protein CASISLTGRRTEAFF.

Concerning this clone: A junction end diverges from the germline sequence, so it may reflect a read error. V usage is TRBV6-2 or TRBV6-3 and J usage is TRBJ2-7; possibly TRBD2 for D (6 bases). This CDR3 spans 13 amino acids. The germline gives CDR1 MNHEY, CDR2 SVGEGT. In DNA form, the CDR3 reads TGTGCCAGCAGTTACTGGGAGGCCCCTATTTTGCACTTC. This encodes CASSYWEAPILHF.

The chain combines TRBV9 with TRBJ1-6; 8 bases map to TRBD1. CDR1 and CDR2 (germline): SGDLS, YYNGEE. The CDR3 is made up of 17 amino acids. V was pared by 4 bases and J by 1 base, with 7 bases of the junction left unmatched. The CDR3 sequence: CASSTRTGTSYNSPLHF. For the CDR3, the DNA is TGTGCCAGCAGCACCAGGACAGGGACGTCCTATAATTCACCCCTCCACTTT.

The V gene is TRBV6-2 or TRBV6-3, the J gene TRBJ2-3, with a tentative D call TRBD2 (6 bases). V lost 5 bases, J lost 3 bases, and 12 bases lay in between. Germline values: CDR1 MNHEY, CDR2 SVGEGT. The CDR3 sequence is 14 residues long. The CDR3 region is CASSPGGPTDTQYF. The DNA for the CDR3 is TGTGCCAGCAGTCCCGGAGGGCCAACAGATACGCAGTATTTT.

J is TRBJ2-7 and V is TRBV6-6; D remains ambiguous. This CDR3 contains 11 residues. With 6 bases removed from V and 4 bases from J, the gap between germline ends came to 7 bases. CDR1 MNHNY and CDR2 SVGAGI come from the germline V gene (reference sequence). The CDR3 DNA reads as TGTGCCAGCAGCCCCTATTACGAGCAGTACTTC. Residues: CASSPYYEQYF.

The CDR3 region is CASSIQGGTEAFF. DNA of the CDR3: TGTGCCAGCAGCATCCAGGGAGGCACTGAAGCTTTCTTT. This sequence joins TRBV7-3 and TRBJ1-1, with D possibly matching TRBD1 (5 bases). The V end was cut by 5 bases, the J end by 4 bases, with 11 bases between. Looked up from germline, CDR1 is SGHTA and CDR2 is FQGTGA. This CDR3 is 13 amino acids long.

The rearrangement uses TRBV24-1 and TRBJ2-6; 9 positions agree with TRBD1. Germline V lookup: CDR1 KGHDR, CDR2 SFDVKD. The CDR3 has 20 amino acids. V was clipped by 2 bases and J by 2 bases; unmatched bases: 12. The CDR3 region has the DNA TGTGCCACCAGTGATTGGGACCCGGGACAGGGAAAAACTGGGGCCAACGTCCTGACTTTC. It translates to CATSDWDPGQGKTGANVLTF.